This is a list of T cell receptor beta chains from one sample in a study of metastatic and nonmetastatic thyroid tumors. TCRdb re-called the PCR reads via MiXCR. The sample comprises 64,000 or so clones, 15% to 20% of which are singletons, and about a tenth rests with the top ten. The sample comprised blood. The receptors come from a male donor with papillary thyroid cancer or a benign thyroid nodule (not recorded which). Some clones in this sample may be carry-over from other donors' samples. Both conserved end residues are trimmed from each CDR3. The order of the fields is J gene, V gene, CDR3 protein.

J: TRBJ2-5; V: TRBV20-1; CDR3: SATSLDGEETQY
J: TRBJ2-2; V: TRBV19; CDR3: ASSSPGQGNGELF
J: TRBJ2-1; V: TRBV18; CDR3: ASSLLGAGSYNEQF
J: TRBJ2-1; V: TRBV27; CDR3: ASVAQGNEQF
J: TRBJ1-2; V: TRBV7-2; CDR3: ASSLAGGAREGGYT
J: TRBJ2-1; V: TRBV9; CDR3: ASSVGASIYNEQF
J: TRBJ1-1; V: TRBV6-1; CDR3: ASKLDALNTEAF
J: TRBJ2-1; V: TRBV20-1; CDR3: SASNRDRGSNEQF
J: TRBJ2-5; V: TRBV20-1; CDR3: SARDRPTSQETQY
J: TRBJ2-2; V: TRBV6-2/TRBV6-3; CDR3: ASSYRLGRSEELF
J: TRBJ2-3; V: TRBV27; CDR3: ASSRDTSPDTQY
J: TRBJ2-2; V: TRBV5-1; CDR3: ASRGGDRENTRELF
J: TRBJ1-4; V: TRBV29-1; CDR3: SVVGQNNEKLF
J: TRBJ2-2; V: TRBV19; CDR3: ASSQNTGELF
J: TRBJ2-3; V: TRBV28; CDR3: ASSFGGQGMNTQY
J: TRBJ1-1; V: TRBV5-6; CDR3: ASSSGRVAF
J: TRBJ2-3; V: TRBV11-1; CDR3: ASSLGAAGARTDTQY
J: TRBJ1-1; V: TRBV10-3; CDR3: AISSDRNTEAF
J: TRBJ2-3; V: TRBV5-4; CDR3: ASSFGLASVSDTQY
J: TRBJ2-6; V: TRBV20-1; CDR3: SARGDSVSNVLT
J: TRBJ2-5; V: TRBV30; CDR3: AWSVAETQY
J: TRBJ2-3; V: TRBV4-1; CDR3: ASSPGLAGGMDTKY
J: TRBJ1-5; V: TRBV7-8; CDR3: ASSLDHDSNQPQH
J: TRBJ1-5; V: TRBV4-2; CDR3: ASSQETNSNQPQH
J: TRBJ2-1; V: TRBV6-2/TRBV6-3; CDR3: ASSARESGEQF
J: TRBJ2-1; V: TRBV27; CDR3: ASSFWRETYNEQF
J: TRBJ1-1; V: TRBV27; CDR3: ASILSTQGARGAF
J: TRBJ2-3; V: TRBV4-1; CDR3: ASSLTLQITDTQY
J: TRBJ2-3; V: TRBV3-1; CDR3: ASSQFRDTQY
J: TRBJ2-7; V: TRBV10-1; CDR3: ASSATSSYEQY
J: TRBJ1-5; V: TRBV28; CDR3: ASRLEERNQPQH
J: TRBJ2-2; V: TRBV11-1; CDR3: ASSLAIGGTGGELF